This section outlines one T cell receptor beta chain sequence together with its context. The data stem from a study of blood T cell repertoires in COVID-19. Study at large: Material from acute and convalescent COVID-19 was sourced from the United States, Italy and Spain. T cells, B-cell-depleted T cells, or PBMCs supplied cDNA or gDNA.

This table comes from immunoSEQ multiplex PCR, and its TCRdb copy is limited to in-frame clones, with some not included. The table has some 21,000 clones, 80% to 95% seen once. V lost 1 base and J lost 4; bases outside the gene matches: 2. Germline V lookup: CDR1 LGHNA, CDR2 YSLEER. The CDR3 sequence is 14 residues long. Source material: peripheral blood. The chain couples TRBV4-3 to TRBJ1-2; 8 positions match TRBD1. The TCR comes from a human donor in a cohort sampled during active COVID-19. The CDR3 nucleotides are TGCGCCAGCAGCCAAGGGGACAGGCTCTATGGCTACACCTTC. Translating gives CASSQGDRLYGYTF.